The 24 T cell receptor beta chains presented below share a single source sample, sequenced in a study of CD8 T cells in ankylosing spondylitis. TCRdb re-analysed the 5' RACE reads in MiXCR, keeping a single row per CDR3 protein. The repertoire holds 250,000 or so distinct CDR3 sequences, with more than 9% as singletons. Sequenced material: blood, either unsorted or a sorted T cell fraction (not recorded which). The source of these receptors is a male donor with ankylosing spondylitis or in good health (not recorded which).

This chain connects TRBV5-1 to TRBJ1-3, with D perhaps TRBD1 (5 bases). V was cut by 7 bases and J by 0 bases, with 17 bases left in between. The germline gives CDR1 SGHRS, CDR2 YFSETQ. The CDR3 runs to 16 residues. The CDR3 loop is CASRRTFTDSGNTIYF. CDR3 in DNA: TGCGCCAGCCGACGGACATTCACCGACTCTGGAAACACCATATATTTT.

A few counts support this clonotype. The rearrangement uses TRBV7-9 and TRBJ2-7; no firm D call. CDR1 and CDR2 from the germline V gene are SEHNR and FQNEAQ (reference sequence). This CDR3 spans 12 amino acids. With 7 bases removed from V and 5 bases from J, the gap between germline ends came to 12 bases. CDR3 DNA: TGTGCCAGCACCACGGGTGGCCACGAGCAGTACTTC. This codes for CASTTGGHEQYF.

This clonotype appeared a few times. The chain employs TRBV18 and TRBJ2-7; the D is unclear. The CDR3 sequence is 13 residues long. Germline CDR1 is KGHSH and CDR2 is LQKENI. The V and J ends lost 3 bases and 2 bases respectively, with 8 bases between them. CDR3 DNA sequence: TGTGCCAGCTCACCGAAGCCCCCCTACGAGCAGTACTTC. It codes for CASSPKPPYEQYF.

The rearrangement uses TRBV7-9 and TRBJ1-1; tentatively, D is TRBD1 (5 bases). CDR1 is SEHNR, CDR2 FQNEAQ, per germline (reference sequence). CDR3 length: 13 residues. V lost 7 bases to trimming and J lost 7 bases, with 16 bases between them. CDR3 sequence reads: CASTGRAALEAFF. As DNA, the CDR3 is TGTGCCAGCACCGGCAGGGCCGCCCTTGAAGCTTTCTTT.

A word on this clonotype: A much larger clone differs by one base, so this may be a read error. The gene calls are TRBV4-2 and TRBJ2-1, with 7 bases matching TRBD1. The CDR3 is 16 amino acids. The germline V gene has CDR1 LGHNA and CDR2 YNFKEQ. As DNA, the CDR3 is TGTGCCAGCAGCCAAGAACCCCGAGGGGGCGTTAATGCGCAGTTCTTC. The encoded protein is CASSQEPRGGVNAQFF.

There are a few counts of this clonotype. This chain connects TRBV20-1 to TRBJ2-3; D is ambiguous. The V and J ends lost 1 base and 3 bases respectively, with 8 bases between them. This CDR3 is built from 13 residues. Germline V gene lookup returns CDR1 DFQATT and CDR2 SNEGSKA (reference sequence). As DNA, the CDR3 is TGCAGTGCTAGAGCCGTCAGTACAGATACGCAGTATTTT. Translating gives CSARAVSTDTQYF.

In this sample, this clonotype turned up many times. The chain uses TRBV20-1 and TRBJ1-2; a weak D match, TRBD1 (5 bases). V gave up 1 base and J gave up 4 bases, with 13 bases separating them. Germline V lookup: CDR1 DFQATT, CDR2 SNEGSKA (reference sequence). The CDR3 totals 14 residues. The CDR3 loop is CSARVAGSAYGYTF. The CDR3 coding sequence is TGCAGTGCTAGAGTGGCAGGGAGTGCCTATGGCTACACCTTC.

This clonotype was counted between two and nine times. The chain uses TRBV29-1 and TRBJ2-3, with D tentatively TRBD1 or TRBD2 (5 bases each). Trimming removed 6 bases from V and 3 bases from J, with 19 bases in between. CDR1 is SQVTM and CDR2 is ANQGSEA in the germline V gene. CDR3 length: 15 residues. The CDR3 DNA follows: TGCAGCGTCGATGGGGCTAGCTTGGGAACAGATACGCAGTATTTT. Protein: CSVDGASLGTDTQYF.

This clonotype was picked up many times. The V gene is TRBV7-2, the J gene TRBJ2-3, with TRBD1 matching over 9 bases. The germline gives CDR1 SGHTA, CDR2 FQGNSA. J lost 7 bases, V lost 2 bases, and 7 bases had no gene match. This CDR3 is built from 15 residues. In DNA form, the CDR3 reads TGTGCCAGCAGCTTACGAACAGGGGGCACGAATACGCAGTATTTT. It encodes CASSLRTGGTNTQYF. The entire variable domain, with the rest obtained from reference TRBV7-2 and TRBJ2-3, is as follows: GAGVSQSPSNKVTEKGKDVELRCDPISGHTALYWYRQSLGQGLEFLIYFQGNSAPDKSGLPSDRFSAERTGGSVSTLTIQRTQQEDSAVYLCASSLRTGGTNTQYFGPGTRLTVL.

This clonotype has at least ten counts. The rearrangement links TRBV3-1 to TRBJ2-1; TRBD2 matches at 8 bases. V shed 1 base, J shed 6 bases, and the junction held 11 bases outside the gene matches. The CDR3 consists of 17 residues. Germline V CDR1 and CDR2: LGHDT, YNNKEL (reference sequence). The CDR3 reads CASSQVPGGRRGNEQFF. The CDR3, as DNA: TGTGCCAGCAGCCAAGTCCCTGGCGGGAGGAGGGGCAATGAGCAGTTCTTC.

This clonotype showed up just a few times. The V gene is TRBV25-1, the J gene TRBJ2-7; D is tentatively TRBD1 or TRBD2 (5 bases each). This CDR3 comprises 17 residues. V lost 2 bases, J lost 3 bases, and 20 bases lay in between. The germline CDR1 and CDR2 sequences are MGHDK and SYGVNS. The CDR3 sequence is CASSERDPRFSGYEQYF. The CDR3 coding sequence is TGTGCCAGCAGTGAAAGGGACCCACGTTTCTCGGGCTACGAGCAGTACTTC.

This clonotype was seen a few times. J is TRBJ2-3 and V is TRBV11-3; D uncertain. Germline assignment: CDR1 SGHNT and CDR2 YENEEA. Trimming cost V 8 bases and J 1 base, with 7 bases left between them. The CDR3 length is 12 residues. The CDR3 DNA sequence: TGTGCCAGCGAAGGCGGCACAGATACGCAGTATTTT. It encodes CASEGGTDTQYF. Full variable domain (outside the CDR3, taken from reference TRBV11-3 and TRBJ2-3): EAGVVQSPRYKIIEKKQPVAFWCNPISGHNTLYWYLQNLGQGPELLIRYENEEAVDDSQLPKDRFSAERLKGVDSTLKIQPAELGDSAVYLCASEGGTDTQYFGPGTRLTVL.

This clonotype has more than one count but fewer than ten. The chain recombines TRBV20-1 with TRBJ2-5; D gene ambiguous. Germline V gene sequence: CDR1 DFQATT, CDR2 SNEGSKA (reference sequence). This CDR3 region has 12 residues. V lost 0 bases, J lost 10 bases, and 12 bases lay in between. The CDR3 is CSARDTRYSQYF. The CDR3 region has the DNA TGCAGTGCTAGAGATACAAGGTACAGCCAGTACTTC.

There are many counts of this clonotype. The chain links TRBV3-1 to TRBJ2-7, with a tentative D call TRBD1 (6 bases). V lost 0 bases and J 2 bases, leaving 17 bases between the germline ends. The CDR3 has 17 amino acids. Germline V gene sequence: CDR1 LGHDT, CDR2 YNNKEL (reference sequence). The CDR3 nucleotides read TGTGCCAGCAGCCAAGATGTCTCACAGGGTGCCGCCTACGAGCAGTACTTC. Amino acids: CASSQDVSQGAAYEQYF.

This clonotype was counted many times. The V gene is TRBV10-3, the J gene TRBJ1-6; perhaps TRBD1 as D (5 bases). Germline CDR1 ENHRY, CDR2 SYGVKD. The CDR3 runs to 13 residues. Trimming removed 11 bases from V and 6 bases from J, with 14 bases in between. The CDR3 bases are TGTGCCTCCCCCAGAGGGACTAATTCACCCCTCCACTTT. This codes for CASPRGTNSPLHF.

This clonotype turned up a few times. V gene TRBV18 combines with J gene TRBJ1-1; maybe TRBD1 (5 bases). Trimming pared 3 bases from V and 1 base from J, leaving 12 bases between. This CDR3 spans 15 amino acids. In germline, CDR1 is KGHSH, CDR2 LQKENI. The DNA for the CDR3 is TGTGCCAGCTCACCCCGGGGCAGAGAGAACACTGAAGCTTTCTTT. Translating gives CASSPRGRENTEAFF.

This clonotype has at least ten counts. The chain uses TRBV4-1 and TRBJ1-4, with 7 nucleotides matching TRBD1. Germline V gene sequence: CDR1 MGHRA, CDR2 YSYEKL. This CDR3 is built from 16 residues. After removal of 1 base from V and 0 bases from J, the junction contained 2 bases not matched to a gene. CDR3 sequence reads: CASSQGTGATNEKLFF. DNA of the CDR3: TGCGCCAGCAGCCAAGGGACAGGCGCAACTAATGAAAAACTGTTTTTT.

This chain joins TRBV7-9 and TRBJ1-1, with D perhaps matching TRBD1 (6 bases). There are 15 residues in the CDR3. The V gene lost 3 bases and the J gene lost 0 bases, with 11 bases spanning the gap. Germline CDR1 and CDR2: SEHNR and FQNEAQ (reference sequence). The CDR3 DNA reads as TGTGCCAGCAGCTTGGCGCAGGGGATGAACACTGAAGCTTTCTTT. Its translation: CASSLAQGMNTEAFF. The entire variable domain, with the rest obtained from reference TRBV7-9 and TRBJ1-1, is as follows: DTGVSQNPRHKITKRGQNVTFRCDPISEHNRLYWYRQTLGQGPEFLTYFQNEAQLEKSRLLSDRFSAERPKGSFSTLEIQRTEQGDSAMYLCASSLAQGMNTEAFFGQGTRLTVV.

This chain connects TRBV6-5 to TRBJ1-6; 9 bases are a match to TRBD1. This CDR3 has 18 amino acids. The germline gives CDR1 MNHEY, CDR2 SVGAGI. The V and J ends lost 0 bases and 0 bases, in that order; junction bases with no gene match: 3. The CDR3 region has the DNA TGTGCCAGCAGTTACTCGGGGACAGGGAGCTCCTATAATTCACCCCTCCACTTT. It encodes CASSYSGTGSSYNSPLHF.

In the case of this clonotype: A much larger clone lies a single base off, so this may be a read error. This chain uses TRBV29-1 with TRBJ2-7; 7 bases line up with TRBD1. The CDR3 is 13 residues long. The V segment lost 6 bases and the J segment 2 bases; nucleotides outside the gene matches: 7. Germline assignment: CDR1 SQVTM and CDR2 ANQGSEA. CDR3 residues: CSVPGQSPYEQYF. In DNA form, the CDR3 reads TGCAGCGTGCCGGGACAGAGCCCCTACGAGCAGTACTTC.

This clonotype was observed a handful of times. This chain joins TRBV20-1 and TRBJ1-3, with D unclear. Germline-derived CDR1 and CDR2 are DFQATT and SNEGSKA (reference sequence). The CDR3 loop spans 12 amino acids. Trimming stripped 3 bases from V and 4 bases from J, with 7 bases between. The DNA of the CDR3 is TGCAGTGCTAGGCATTCCGGAAACACCATATATTTT. It yields the protein CSARHSGNTIYF.

This chain links TRBV11-3 with TRBJ2-7; possible D gene TRBD2, 6 bases. The V gene lost 2 bases and the J gene lost 3 bases, with 14 bases spanning the gap. The CDR3 has 15 residues. Germline assignment: CDR1 SGHNT and CDR2 YENEEA. CDR3 coding DNA: TGTGCCAGCAGCTTAAACCGGGACTTTGACTACGAGCAGTACTTC. It specifies CASSLNRDFDYEQYF.

This clonotype occurred many times. The rearrangement uses TRBV10-3 and TRBJ2-7, with D hard to call. V was trimmed by 9 bases and J by 5 bases, leaving 14 bases between them. The CDR3 extends over 12 amino acids. Germline values: CDR1 ENHRY, CDR2 SYGVKD. DNA of the CDR3: TGTGCCATTTCATCCCTACTCGACGAGCAGTACTTC. Protein product: CAISSLLDEQYF.

This clonotype was observed a handful of times. The chain links TRBV7-9 to TRBJ2-1; 10 bases match TRBD1. V shed 8 bases and J 6 bases; nucleotides not matched to a gene: 4. Germline assignment: CDR1 SEHNR and CDR2 FQNEAQ (reference sequence). This CDR3 region has 13 residues. CDR3 DNA sequence: TGTGCCAGCGGGACAGGGGCGGCCAATGAGCAGTTCTTC. It is translated as CASGTGAANEQFF. Full variable domain (outside the CDR3, taken from reference TRBV7-9 and TRBJ2-1): DTGVSQNPRHKITKRGQNVTFRCDPISEHNRLYWYRQTLGQGPEFLTYFQNEAQLEKSRLLSDRFSAERPKGSFSTLEIQRTEQGDSAMYLCASGTGAANEQFFGPGTRLTVL.